These T cell receptor beta chains were read from a single sample in a study of shared clonotypes between healthy human individuals. Sequencing used immunoSEQ multiplex PCR; TCRdb keeps in-frame clones, though not all of them. The sample lists about 870,000 clones; about 91% were seen once. Material: naive CD8+ T cells sorted from blood. These TCRs come from a man aged 25 to 40 in good health. CDR3s include the opening cysteine and the closing phenylalanine or tryptophan. D genes are given only for firm matches. Expanded clones are given a class, and other clones once, few, many or no size at all.

V	J	size	length	D	CDR3	DNA
TRBV19	TRBJ2-1	.	16	TRBD2	CASTEMGLAGYNEQFF	TGTGCCAGTACCGAGATGGGACTAGCCGGCTACAATGAGCAGTTCTTC
TRBV27	TRBJ2-7	few	15	.	CASSLQDAMIGEQYF	TGTGCCAGCAGTTTGCAGGACGCAATGATCGGCGAGCAGTACTTC
TRBV5-6	TRBJ2-1	.	15	.	CASSFLGVFDNEQFF	TGTGCCAGCAGCTTCTTAGGCGTATTCGACAATGAGCAGTTCTTC
TRBV7-9	TRBJ2-5	.	13	.	CASSSGPEETQYF	TGTGCCAGCAGCTCCGGCCCGGAAGAGACCCAGTACTTC
TRBV2	TRBJ2-1	.	18	TRBD2	CATPYRLAGTSSYNEQFF	TGTGCCACTCCCTACCGGCTAGCGGGGACGAGCTCCTACAATGAGCAGTTCTTC
TRBV7-9	TRBJ2-3	.	15	.	CASSLELDPRDTQYF	TGTGCCAGCAGCTTAGAACTAGATCCTAGGGATACGCAGTATTTT
TRBV5-1	TRBJ1-2	.	13	TRBD1	CASSFWTGNGYTF	TGCGCCAGCAGCTTTTGGACAGGGAATGGCTACACCTTC
TRBV28	TRBJ1-5	.	15	TRBD1	CASSLVSTGGEPQHF	TGTGCCAGCAGTTTAGTATCGACAGGGGGCGAGCCCCAGCATTTT
TRBV27	TRBJ2-3	.	14	.	CASSLTRTTDTQYF	TGTGCCAGCAGTTTAACTAGAACCACAGATACGCAGTATTTT
TRBV7-7	TRBJ2-3	.	16	.	CASSLEVSVDTDTQYF	TGTGCCAGCAGCTTAGAAGTGTCTGTTGACACAGATACGCAGTATTTT
TRBV5-5	TRBJ2-7	once	15	.	CASSLGERPLVEQYF	TGTGCCAGCAGCTTGGGGGAAAGGCCCCTAGTAGAGCAGTACTTC
TRBV27	TRBJ2-1	.	16	TRBD1	CASSFAGTGPPWEQFF	TGTGCCAGCAGTTTTGCCGGGACAGGCCCTCCTTGGGAGCAGTTCTTC
TRBV7-2	TRBJ2-1	.	15	TRBD2	CASSSWTSGTPEQFF	TGTGCCAGCAGCTCCTGGACTAGCGGGACCCCTGAGCAGTTCTTC
TRBV28	TRBJ2-1	.	14	TRBD1	CASSATGIDNEQFF	TGTGCCAGCAGTGCGACAGGGATAGACAATGAGCAGTTCTTC
TRBV7-9	TRBJ1-4	.	14	.	CASSFSPWDEKLFF	TGTGCCAGCAGCTTCAGTCCCTGGGATGAAAAACTGTTTTTT
TRBV5-5	TRBJ2-7	few	14	TRBD2	CASSQTSGSFEQYF	TGTGCCAGCAGCCAGACTAGCGGGAGTTTCGAGCAGTACTTC
TRBV28	TRBJ2-5	.	10	.	CASSRETQYF	TGTGCCAGCAGTCGCGAGACCCAGTACTTC
TRBV6-5	TRBJ1-1	.	12	.	CASSQGGGAAFF	TGTGCCAGCAGTCAGGGAGGGGGAGCGGCTTTCTTT
TRBV2	TRBJ2-7	.	12	.	CASTGTSYEQYF	TGTGCCAGCACCGGGACATCTTACGAGCAGTACTTC
TRBV5-1	TRBJ2-5	.	15	TRBD2	CASSLVAGDLETQYF	TGCGCCAGCAGCTTGGTAGCGGGAGATCTGGAGACCCAGTACTTC
TRBV4-1	TRBJ2-4	.	16	TRBD1	CASSPGGTGMENIQYF	TGCGCCAGCAGCCCGGGTGGGACAGGGATGGAAAACATTCAGTACTTC
TRBV2	TRBJ1-1	.	11	.	CASRGIGEAFF	TGTGCCAGCAGGGGGATTGGTGAAGCTTTCTTT
TRBV2	TRBJ2-1	.	17	TRBD2	CASSDPSGTSGRGEQFF	TGTGCCAGCAGTGACCCATCCGGGACTAGCGGGAGAGGTGAGCAGTTCTTC
TRBV28	TRBJ2-1	.	15	.	CASSSLRLGDNEQFF	TGTGCCAGCAGTTCCCTCCGACTTGGGGACAATGAGCAGTTCTTC
TRBV16	TRBJ2-1	.	13	.	CASSQSSGNEQFF	TGTGCCAGCAGCCAATCTTCCGGAAATGAGCAGTTCTTC
TRBV2	TRBJ2-1	.	12	.	CASKGAFNEQFF	TGTGCCAGCAAGGGAGCATTCAATGAGCAGTTCTTC
TRBV6-1	TRBJ2-7	once	14	.	CATRSREWRPEQYF	TGTGCCACACGATCAAGAGAGTGGCGGCCCGAGCAGTACTTC
TRBV7-2	TRBJ2-1	.	15	TRBD2	CASSQPLAGKDEQFF	TGTGCCAGCAGCCAACCTCTAGCGGGAAAGGATGAGCAGTTCTTC
TRBV2	TRBJ2-7	.	14	.	CASNRVRASYEQYF	TGTGCCAGCAATCGTGTCCGAGCCTCGTACGAGCAGTACTTC
TRBV5-1	TRBJ2-7	.	15	.	CASSLVGGSSYEQYF	TGCGCCAGCAGCTTGGTGGGGGGAAGCTCCTACGAGCAGTACTTC
TRBV7-9	TRBJ1-4	.	15	.	CASSLGGGVNEKLFF	TGTGCCAGCAGCTTAGGTGGGGGCGTTAATGAAAAACTGTTTTTT